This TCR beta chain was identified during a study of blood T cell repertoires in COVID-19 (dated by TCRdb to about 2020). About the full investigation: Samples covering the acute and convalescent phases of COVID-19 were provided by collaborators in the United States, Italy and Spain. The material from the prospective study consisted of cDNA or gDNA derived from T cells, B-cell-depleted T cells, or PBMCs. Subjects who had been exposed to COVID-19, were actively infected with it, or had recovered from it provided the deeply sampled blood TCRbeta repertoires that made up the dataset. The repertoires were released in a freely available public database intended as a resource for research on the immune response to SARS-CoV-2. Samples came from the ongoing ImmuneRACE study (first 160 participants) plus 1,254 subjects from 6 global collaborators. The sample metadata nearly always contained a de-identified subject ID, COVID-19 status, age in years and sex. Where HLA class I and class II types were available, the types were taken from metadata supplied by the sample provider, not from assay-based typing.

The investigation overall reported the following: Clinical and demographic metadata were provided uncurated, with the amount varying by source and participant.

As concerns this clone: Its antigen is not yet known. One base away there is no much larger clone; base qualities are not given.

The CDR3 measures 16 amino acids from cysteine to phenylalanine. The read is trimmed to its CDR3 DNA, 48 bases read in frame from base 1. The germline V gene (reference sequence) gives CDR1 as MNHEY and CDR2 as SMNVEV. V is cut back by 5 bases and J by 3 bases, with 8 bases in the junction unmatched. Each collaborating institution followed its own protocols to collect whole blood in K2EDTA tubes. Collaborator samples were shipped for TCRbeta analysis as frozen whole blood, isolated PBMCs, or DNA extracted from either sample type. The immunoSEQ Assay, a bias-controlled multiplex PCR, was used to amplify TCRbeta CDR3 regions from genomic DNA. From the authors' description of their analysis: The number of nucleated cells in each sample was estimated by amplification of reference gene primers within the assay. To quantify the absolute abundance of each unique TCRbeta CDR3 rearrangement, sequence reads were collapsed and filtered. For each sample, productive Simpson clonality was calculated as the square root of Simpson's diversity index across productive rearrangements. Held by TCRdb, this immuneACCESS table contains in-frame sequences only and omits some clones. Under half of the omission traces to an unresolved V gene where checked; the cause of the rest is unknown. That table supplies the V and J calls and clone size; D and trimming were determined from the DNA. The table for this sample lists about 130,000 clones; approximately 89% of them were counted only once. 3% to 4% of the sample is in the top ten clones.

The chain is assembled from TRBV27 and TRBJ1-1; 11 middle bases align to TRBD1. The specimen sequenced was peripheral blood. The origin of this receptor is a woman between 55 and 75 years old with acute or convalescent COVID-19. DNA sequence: TGTGCCAGCAGTACCTGGACAGGGGGCTTGGACACTGAAGCTTTCTTT. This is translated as CASSTWTGGLDTEAFF.